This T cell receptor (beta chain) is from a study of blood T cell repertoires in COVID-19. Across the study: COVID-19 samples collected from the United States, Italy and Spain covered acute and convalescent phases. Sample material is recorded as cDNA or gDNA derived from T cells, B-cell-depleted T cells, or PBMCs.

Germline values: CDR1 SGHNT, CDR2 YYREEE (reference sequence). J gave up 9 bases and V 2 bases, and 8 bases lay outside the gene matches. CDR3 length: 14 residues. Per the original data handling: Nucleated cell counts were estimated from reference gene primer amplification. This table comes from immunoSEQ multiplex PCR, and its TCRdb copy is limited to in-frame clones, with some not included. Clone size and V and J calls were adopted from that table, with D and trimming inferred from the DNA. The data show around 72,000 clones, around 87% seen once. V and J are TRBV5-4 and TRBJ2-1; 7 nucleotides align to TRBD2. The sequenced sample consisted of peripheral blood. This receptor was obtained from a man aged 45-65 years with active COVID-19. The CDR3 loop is CASSLGRGSGEQFF. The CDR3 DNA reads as TGTGCCAGCAGCTTAGGGCGGGGGAGTGGTGAGCAGTTCTTC.